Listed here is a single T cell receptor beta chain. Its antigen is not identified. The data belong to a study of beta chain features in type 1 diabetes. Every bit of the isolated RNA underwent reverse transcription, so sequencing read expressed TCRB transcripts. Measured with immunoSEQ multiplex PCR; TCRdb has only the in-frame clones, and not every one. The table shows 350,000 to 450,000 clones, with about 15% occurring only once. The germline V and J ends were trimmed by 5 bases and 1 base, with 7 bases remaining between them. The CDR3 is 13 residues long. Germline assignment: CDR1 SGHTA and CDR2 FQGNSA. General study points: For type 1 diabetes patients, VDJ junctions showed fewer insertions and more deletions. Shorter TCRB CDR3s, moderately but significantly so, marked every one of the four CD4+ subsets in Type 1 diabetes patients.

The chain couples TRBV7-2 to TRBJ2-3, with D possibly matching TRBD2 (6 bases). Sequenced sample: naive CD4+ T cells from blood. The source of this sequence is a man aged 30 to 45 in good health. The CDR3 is CASSRGGTDTQYF. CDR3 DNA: TGTGCCAGCAGCCGCGGGGGCACAGATACGCAGTATTTT.